These 8 T cell receptor beta chains were all obtained from the same sample, sequenced in a study of T cell responses to AZD1222 COVID-19 vaccine. Profiling relied on immunoSEQ multiplex PCR, and the TCRdb table lists in-frame clones only, not all of them. The sample holds tens of thousands of clones, about nine tenths seen once. The sample in question was peripheral blood, obtained 28 days after the second AZD1222 dose. Receptors originate from an adult who received the AZD1222 COVID-19 vaccine.

This sequence joins TRBV7-9 and TRBJ1-5; D uncertain. Trimming stripped 1 base from V and 2 bases from J, with 18 bases between. This CDR3 is 18 amino acids long. From germline, CDR1 is SEHNR and CDR2 FQNEAQ (reference sequence). The CDR3 loop reads CASSLDWSGMMGNQPQHF. Here the CDR3 DNA reads TGTGCCAGCAGCTTAGATTGGTCGGGGATGATGGGCAATCAGCCCCAGCATTTT.

This rearrangement joins TRBV9 to TRBJ1-6; D unresolved. This CDR3 comprises 15 residues. V was cut by 0 bases and J by 7 bases, with 11 bases left in between. The germline V gene has CDR1 SGDLS and CDR2 YYNGEE. This CDR3 is CASSVGHSRNSPLHF. In nucleotides, the CDR3 is TGTGCCAGCAGCGTAGGTCACAGCCGGAATTCACCCCTCCACTTT.

The chain joins TRBV9 to TRBJ1-3, with D unclear. V lost 4 bases, J lost 0 bases, and 8 bases lay in between. The CDR3 covers 14 residues. Looked up from germline, CDR1 is SGDLS and CDR2 is YYNGEE. The CDR3 DNA sequence: TGTGCCAGCAGCTCAATGGACTCTGGAAACACCATATATTTT. Encoded protein: CASSSMDSGNTIYF.

This chain links TRBV5-6 with TRBJ1-4, with TRBD1 as a possible D gene (6 bases). The CDR3 spans 16 residues. Trimming took off 1 base at V and 3 bases at J, with 13 bases between the two ends. Germline V gene lookup returns CDR1 SGHDT and CDR2 YYEEEE. The DNA for the CDR3 is TGTGCCAGCAGCTTGATGGGGGGCCGAGCTAATGAAAAACTGTTTTTT. As protein: CASSLMGGRANEKLFF.

Of note for this clone: The same CDR3 is also encoded by other DNA sequences in this sample. This chain uses TRBV18 with TRBJ1-1; TRBD1 matches at 7 bases. J gave up 2 bases and V 3 bases, and 6 bases lay outside the gene matches. The CDR3 loop spans 15 amino acids. Germline V gives CDR1 KGHSH, CDR2 LQKENI. DNA for the CDR3: TGTGCCAGCTCACCCCCCGGGACAGCTAACACTGAAGCTTTCTTT. It encodes CASSPPGTANTEAFF.

V and J are TRBV29-1 and TRBJ2-1; 13 bases are a match to TRBD2. Germline V gives CDR1 SQVTM, CDR2 ANQGSEA. With V trimmed by 6 bases and J by 9 bases, 14 bases remained unmatched. This CDR3 spans 16 amino acids. CDR3 DNA sequence: TGCAGCGTCCGACTACTAGCGGGAGGGCCTAGGGGTGAGCAGTTCTTC. Protein sequence: CSVRLLAGGPRGEQFF.

The CDR3 sequence is CASSEVGYNEQFF. DNA for the CDR3: TGTGCCAGCAGTGAAGTAGGATACAATGAGCAGTTCTTC. The chain employs TRBV2 and TRBJ2-1; no reliable D call. The length of the CDR3 is 13 residues. The V and J ends lost 1 base and 4 bases respectively, with 5 bases between them. Germline-derived CDR1 and CDR2 are SNHLY and FYNNEI. The full variable domain, with the rest looked up from reference TRBV2 and TRBJ2-1, is EPEVTQTPSHQVTQMGQEVILRCVPISNHLYFYWYRQILGQKVEFLVSFYNNEISEKSEIFDDQFSVERPDGSNFTLKIRSTKLEDSAMYFCASSEVGYNEQFFGPGTRLTVL.

This clone came up a few times. The chain joins TRBV6-1 to TRBJ1-1; D is unclear. V dropped 2 bases and J dropped 1 base, with 5 bases sitting between them. This CDR3 comprises 13 residues. CDR1 is MNHNS and CDR2 is SASEGT in the germline V gene. The CDR3 nucleotides read TGTGCCAGCAGTGAAACCGAGAACACTGAAGCTTTCTTT. Amino acids: CASSETENTEAFF.